One sample yielded the 20 T cell receptor beta chains listed below, sequenced in a study of blood T cell repertoires in COVID-19. Measured with immunoSEQ multiplex PCR; TCRdb has only the in-frame clones, and not every one. The sample includes more than 100,000 clones, roughly 84% of them seen just once. The sample taken for sequencing was peripheral blood. All receptors derive from a human donor in a cohort sampled during active COVID-19.

This clone has more than one count but fewer than ten. The gene calls are TRBV19 and TRBJ2-7, with 7 bases lining up with TRBD2. Per the germline V gene, CDR1 is LNHDA and CDR2 is SQIVND (reference sequence). V was pared by 3 bases and J by 4 bases, with 6 bases of the junction left unmatched. CDR3 length: 14 residues. The CDR3 sequence is CASSISSGVYEQYF. The CDR3 DNA follows: TGTGCCAGTAGTATTTCGAGCGGGGTGTACGAGCAGTACTTC.

The chain joins TRBV2 to TRBJ1-5; no clear D. V was trimmed by 4 bases and J by 9 bases, leaving 10 bases between them. The germline CDR1 and CDR2 sequences are SNHLY and FYNNEI. The CDR3 length is 12 residues. CDR3 residues: CASSGVPGPQHF. Written as DNA, the CDR3 is TGTGCCAGCAGTGGCGTCCCAGGGCCCCAGCATTTT.

V usage is TRBV9 and J usage is TRBJ1-2; a weak D match, TRBD1 (5 bases). The ends were cut back, 4 bases at V and 4 bases at J, with 20 bases in the middle. The CDR3 is 16 amino acids. Germline CDR1 reads SGDLS; CDR2 reads YYNGEE. The CDR3 DNA sequence: TGTGCCAGCAGCTCCGAGGCCCAGGGAGGAGTCTATGGCTACACCTTC. It specifies CASSSEAQGGVYGYTF.

This rearrangement joins TRBV18 to TRBJ2-7; 7 bases line up with TRBD2. V lost 4 bases to trimming and J lost 6 bases; unmatched junction nucleotides: 6. There are 13 residues in the CDR3. Per the germline V gene, CDR1 is KGHSH and CDR2 is LQKENI. CDR3 loop: CASSLGREGEQYF. CDR3 sequence (DNA): TGTGCCAGCTCACTAGGGAGGGAAGGCGAGCAGTACTTC.

This clone showed up just once. The chain's CDR3 is CASSPLAGATDTQYF. The CDR3 DNA reads as TGTGCCAGCAGCCCCTTAGCGGGGGCGACAGATACGCAGTATTTT. The rearrangement uses TRBV5-4 and TRBJ2-3; 9 bases match TRBD2. The CDR3 sequence is 15 residues long. Trimming cost V 4 bases and J 3 bases; bases outside gene matches: 6. Germline values: CDR1 SGHNT, CDR2 YYREEE (reference sequence).

The chain combines TRBV30 with TRBJ2-3; 10 bases line up with TRBD2. The germline gives CDR1 GTSNPN, CDR2 SVGIG (reference sequence). The CDR3 extends over 16 amino acids. The V gene end was trimmed by 4 bases and the J gene end by 3 bases; junction bases not matched to a gene: 10. CDR3 amino acids: CAWTGGLAFGTDTQYF. The CDR3 DNA sequence: TGTGCCTGGACTGGGGGACTAGCGTTTGGTACAGATACGCAGTATTTT.

The CDR3 region is CASSLIPRDTQYF. The CDR3 DNA follows: TGTGCCAGCAGCTTAATCCCCCGGGATACGCAGTATTTT. The J gene is TRBJ2-3, the V gene TRBV7-2; D remains ambiguous. V lost 2 bases, J lost 6 bases, and 9 bases lay in between. Germline assignment: CDR1 SGHTA and CDR2 FQGNSA. This CDR3 spans 13 amino acids.

The rearrangement links TRBV19 to TRBJ1-2, with 7 positions matching TRBD1. Germline V gives CDR1 LNHDA, CDR2 SQIVND (reference sequence). The ends lost 5 bases at V and 0 bases at J; junction bases unmatched: 6. The CDR3 has 15 residues. As DNA, the CDR3 is TGTGCCAGTAGTCCGTGGGGACAGCCTAACTATGGCTACACCTTC. Translation gives CASSPWGQPNYGYTF.

V and J are TRBV9 and TRBJ1-2, with D perhaps matching TRBD1 (6 bases). The CDR3 has 15 amino acids. Germline CDR1 reads SGDLS; CDR2 reads YYNGEE. Trimming took off 3 bases at V and 4 bases at J, with 16 bases between the two ends. The CDR3 sequence is CASSAEGGGSYGYTF. CDR3 nucleotide sequence: TGTGCCAGCAGCGCCGAGGGGGGCGGGAGCTATGGCTACACCTTC.

The chain uses TRBV5-6 and TRBJ2-5, with TRBD2 identical over 13 bases. CDR3 length: 16 residues. Germline assignment: CDR1 SGHDT and CDR2 YYEEEE. Losses at the gene ends were 1 base for V and 3 bases for J; bases not matched to a gene: 3. The CDR3 region is CASSLSLAGGEETQYF. The DNA for the CDR3 is TGTGCCAGCAGCTTGTCACTAGCGGGGGGGGAAGAGACCCAGTACTTC.

This sequence joins TRBV13 and TRBJ1-3; D unclear. The germline V gene encodes CDR1 PRHDT and CDR2 FYEKMQ (reference sequence). The CDR3 totals 15 residues. Deletions cut 0 bases from V and 0 bases from J, with 6 bases between. The CDR3 sequence: CASSLGRISGNTIYF. CDR3 DNA: TGTGCCAGCAGCTTAGGGCGGATCTCTGGAAACACCATATATTTT.

The chain combines TRBV29-1 with TRBJ2-3; D perhaps matches TRBD2 (5 bases). Germline V gene lookup returns CDR1 SQVTM and CDR2 ANQGSEA. The ends were cut back, 8 bases at V and 6 bases at J, with 12 bases in the middle. The CDR3 contains 11 residues. CDR3 protein: CSIKVADTQYF. The CDR3 bases are TGCAGCATAAAGGTAGCGGATACGCAGTATTTT.

The chain joins TRBV5-4 to TRBJ2-1, with no clear D. The V gene lost 0 bases and the J gene lost 9 bases, with 10 bases spanning the gap. CDR3 length: 13 amino acids. Germline V gene data show CDR1 as SGHNT and CDR2 as YYREEE (reference sequence). The CDR3 nucleotides are TGTGCCAGCAGCTTGGCAGTGACGGGTGAGCAGTTCTTC. Translating it yields CASSLAVTGEQFF.

This chain uses TRBV9 with TRBJ1-2; D might be TRBD1 (6 bases). This CDR3 has 15 amino acids. The V gene's germline CDR1 is SGDLS and CDR2 YYNGEE. V lost 0 bases to trimming and J lost 4 bases, with 13 bases between them. The CDR3 protein is CASSVAGGRTYGYTF. The CDR3 nucleotides are TGTGCCAGCAGCGTAGCGGGGGGGCGCACCTATGGCTACACCTTC.

The chain carries TRBV9 and TRBJ1-2, with 7 bases lining up with TRBD1. Trimming took 0 bases from V and 8 from J; bases not matched to a gene: 13. The CDR3 has 16 residues. Per germline, CDR1 SGDLS and CDR2 YYNGEE. The DNA for the CDR3 is TGTGCCAGCAGCGTAGCCTCGGGACAGAGCCGCTTCGGCTACACCTTC. Encoded protein: CASSVASGQSRFGYTF.

V gene TRBV18 combines with J gene TRBJ2-1, with a weak D call TRBD2 (7 bases). CDR1 is KGHSH and CDR2 is LQKENI in the germline V gene. V lost 3 bases, J lost 4 bases, and 13 bases lay in between. This CDR3 contains 15 residues. The CDR3 DNA sequence: TGTGCCAGCTCACCCGAAGGGGGGGGGTACAATGAGCAGTTCTTC. Protein sequence: CASSPEGGGYNEQFF.

V gene TRBV11-2 combines with J gene TRBJ1-5; maybe TRBD1 (5 bases). The germline gives CDR1 SGHAT, CDR2 FQNNGV. Trimming took off 5 bases at V and 4 bases at J, with 18 bases between the two ends. CDR3 length: 16 amino acids. The CDR3 loop reads CASSRRGRAKNQPQHF. The CDR3, as DNA: TGTGCCAGCAGCCGAAGGGGCAGGGCCAAAAATCAGCCCCAGCATTTT.

The chain links TRBV4-2 to TRBJ2-7; 7 bases agree with TRBD2. Germline CDR1 is LGHNA and CDR2 is YNFKEQ. The J segment lost 1 base and the V segment lost 2 bases, leaving 5 bases of the junction unmatched. The CDR3 runs 15 residues. The CDR3 nucleotides are TGTGCCAGCAGCCAATCGGTCGGGGGGTCCTACGAGCAGTACTTC. Its protein product is CASSQSVGGSYEQYF.

The chain is built from TRBV5-1 and TRBJ1-1, with TRBD1 matching 7 bases. Germline-derived CDR1 and CDR2 are SGHRS and YFSETQ. The CDR3 sequence is 15 residues long. V shed 6 bases, J shed 4 bases, and the junction held 12 bases outside the gene matches. The DNA for the CDR3 is TGCGCCAGCACCCTGAACGGACAGGCGGTCACTGAAGCTTTCTTT. Amino acids: CASTLNGQAVTEAFF.

This sequence joins TRBV6-1 and TRBJ1-2; TRBD1 agrees at 10 bases. The CDR3 is made up of 13 amino acids. With V trimmed by 3 bases and J by 8 bases, 3 bases remained unmatched. CDR1 is MNHNS, CDR2 SASEGT, per germline. The CDR3 is CASSEGQGSGYTF. For the CDR3, the DNA is TGTGCCAGCAGTGAGGGACAGGGGAGCGGCTACACCTTC.